Following are 10 T cell receptor beta chains from one sample sequenced in a study of shared clonotypes between healthy human individuals. Libraries were prepared by immunoSEQ multiplex PCR; TCRdb keeps only in-frame clonotypes and omits some of them. The sample has a few million clones, more than 80% seen once. The sequenced sample consisted of naive CD4+ T cells sorted from blood. Subset noted: CD45RA+ positively selected. The receptors shown here come from a man between 18 and 29 years old in good health.

The chain combines TRBV7-9 with TRBJ2-1, with D uncertain. The CDR3 is 16 amino acids. Trimming removed 0 bases from V and 1 base from J, with 10 bases in between. The germline V gene encodes CDR1 SEHNR and CDR2 FQNEAQ (reference sequence). CDR3 nucleotide sequence: TGTGCCAGCAGCTTAGCTGGTAGTTCATCCTACAATGAGCAGTTCTTC. It encodes CASSLAGSSSYNEQFF.

This clone has only one observation. The chain employs TRBV19 and TRBJ2-2; 7 bases are shared with TRBD2. V gave up 9 bases and J gave up 8 bases; unmatched junction bases: 12. Germline V lookup: CDR1 LNHDA, CDR2 SQIVND (reference sequence). The CDR3 sequence is 14 residues long. This CDR3 is CARRMGGSRGELFF. In nucleotides, the CDR3 is TGTGCCAGGAGAATGGGCGGGAGTAGGGGGGAGCTGTTTTTT.

The chain employs TRBV30 and TRBJ1-2; D unclear. The V end lost 2 bases, the J end lost 5 bases, and 9 bases lay between the germline ends. This CDR3 has 12 amino acids. CDR1 GTSNPN and CDR2 SVGIG come from the germline V gene (reference sequence). CDR3 loop: CAWSPQAYGYTF. The CDR3 nucleotides read TGTGCCTGGAGTCCCCAGGCGTATGGCTACACCTTC. Using reference TRBV30 and TRBJ1-2 for the parts outside the CDR3, the full variable domain is SQTIHQWPATLVQPVGSPLSLECTVEGTSNPNLYWYRQAAGRGLQLLFYSVGIGQISSEVPQNLSASRPQDRQFILSSKKLLLSDSGFYLCAWSPQAYGYTFGSGTRLTVV.

The V call is TRBV11-2, the J call TRBJ1-2; the match to TRBD1 covers 7 bases. The CDR3 runs to 15 residues. V trimming: 5 bases; J trimming: 2 bases; junction bases outside the gene matches: 8. The germline V gene encodes CDR1 SGHAT and CDR2 FQNNGV. In DNA form, the CDR3 reads TGTGCCAGCAGCGGCAACAGGGGCGGGAACTATGGCTACACCTTC. It codes for CASSGNRGGNYGYTF.

This clone showed up just once. Other DNA sequences within the sample encode an identical CDR3. This chain uses TRBV7-2 with TRBJ2-1, with unresolved D. CDR1 and CDR2 (germline): SGHTA, FQGNSA. Trimming left V 0 bases short and J 0 bases short, with 3 bases between. This CDR3 has 14 residues. The CDR3 loop reads CASSLASSYNEQFF. DNA of the CDR3: TGTGCCAGCAGCTTAGCGAGCTCCTACAATGAGCAGTTCTTC.

V is TRBV12-5 and J is TRBJ2-5, with TRBD1 matching 7 bases. The CDR3 runs to 15 residues. CDR1 is LGHNT, CDR2 FRNRAP, per germline. The V gene end was trimmed by 3 bases and the J gene end by 2 bases; junction bases not matched to a gene: 6. The CDR3 nucleotides are TGTGCTAGTGGTTTAGGGACAGCGCCGCAAGAGACCCAGTACTTC. Translating it yields CASGLGTAPQETQYF.

This chain joins TRBV5-1 and TRBJ2-2; TRBD2 matches at 11 bases. The germline V gene encodes CDR1 SGHRS and CDR2 YFSETQ. Trimming took 4 bases from V and 8 from J; bases not matched to a gene: 7. CDR3 length equals 15 residues. CDR3 in amino acids: CASSERTSGPGELFF. DNA for the CDR3: TGCGCCAGCAGCGAACGGACTAGCGGGCCGGGGGAGCTGTTTTTT.

This clone appeared once. The chain carries TRBV5-1 and TRBJ1-3, with D possibly TRBD1 on 6 matching bases. The V gene's germline CDR1 is SGHRS and CDR2 YFSETQ. V was pared by 0 bases and J by 2 bases, with 12 bases between. The CDR3 consists of 16 residues. The CDR3 here is CASSLAGVGTGNTIYF. CDR3 DNA sequence: TGCGCCAGCAGCTTGGCAGGGGTTGGGACTGGAAACACCATATATTTT. The full variable domain, rest sourced from reference TRBV5-1 and TRBJ1-3, is KAGVTQTPRYLIKTRGQQVTLSCSPISGHRSVSWYQQTPGQGLQFLFEYFSETQRNKGNFPGRFSGRQFSNSRSEMNVSTLELGDSALYLCASSLAGVGTGNTIYFGEGSWLTVV.

The J gene is TRBJ2-7, the V gene TRBV11-2; D might be TRBD2 (6 bases). Deletions cut 3 bases from V and 3 bases from J, with 15 bases between. This CDR3 is built from 15 residues. Looked up from germline, CDR1 is SGHAT and CDR2 is FQNNGV. The CDR3 reads CASSLSSTSIYEQYF. In nucleotides, the CDR3 is TGTGCCAGCAGCTTGAGTTCGACTAGTATCTACGAGCAGTACTTC.

The chain recombines TRBV7-2 with TRBJ1-2; D unclear. V was trimmed by 5 bases and J by 4 bases, leaving 23 bases between them. This CDR3 has 17 amino acids. Germline values: CDR1 SGHTA, CDR2 FQGNSA. As DNA, the CDR3 is TGTGCCAGCAGCCATCTCTCTGAACCCCAAAGGAGCTATGGCTACACCTTC. Translating it yields CASSHLSEPQRSYGYTF. The whole variable domain, filled in from reference TRBV7-2 and TRBJ1-2, reads GAGVSQSPSNKVTEKGKDVELRCDPISGHTALYWYRQSLGQGLEFLIYFQGNSAPDKSGLPSDRFSAERTGGSVSTLTIQRTQQEDSAVYLCASSHLSEPQRSYGYTFGSGTRLTVV.